The T cell receptor (beta chain) under discussion was sequenced for a study of beta chain features in type 1 diabetes. CDR3 length: 16 residues. Germline V gene lookup returns CDR1 SGHTA and CDR2 FQGNSA. Trimming removed 0 bases at V and 0 bases at J, with 10 bases between. Expressed TCRB transcripts were sequenced because the entire RNA isolate underwent reverse transcription. Sequencing used immunoSEQ multiplex PCR; TCRdb keeps in-frame clones, though not all of them. The data contain 450,000 to 550,000 clones, over 25% of them singletons. The chain carries TRBV7-2 and TRBJ2-3, with D possibly called TRBD1 or TRBD2 (5 bases each). Sequencing was carried out using naive CD4+ T cells from blood. This sequence was found in a man aged 18 to 29 in good health. The CDR3 DNA is TGTGCCAGCAGCTTAGCAGGGGACCGTAGCACAGATACGCAGTATTTT. It codes for CASSLAGDRSTDTQYF.